This TCR beta chain was identified in a study of shared clonotypes between healthy human individuals. Measured with immunoSEQ multiplex PCR; TCRdb has only the in-frame clones, and not every one. The sample records about 2.4 million clones, approximately 93% being singletons. The ends were cut back, 6 bases at V and 6 bases at J, with 15 bases in the middle. This CDR3 spans 14 amino acids. Germline CDR1 and CDR2: SGHTA and FQGNSA. The chain has TRBV7-2 and TRBJ2-1; a possible D gene is TRBD1 (6 bases). What was sequenced was naive CD4+ T cells from PBMCs. The subset is: CD45RA+ positively selected. This receptor was identified in a man younger than 35 in good health. Some clones in this sample may be carry-over from other donors' samples. The CDR3 bases are TGTGCCAGCAGTCTTCTGGGCAGGGGCAATGAGCAGTTCTTC. Translated, it gives CASSLLGRGNEQFF.